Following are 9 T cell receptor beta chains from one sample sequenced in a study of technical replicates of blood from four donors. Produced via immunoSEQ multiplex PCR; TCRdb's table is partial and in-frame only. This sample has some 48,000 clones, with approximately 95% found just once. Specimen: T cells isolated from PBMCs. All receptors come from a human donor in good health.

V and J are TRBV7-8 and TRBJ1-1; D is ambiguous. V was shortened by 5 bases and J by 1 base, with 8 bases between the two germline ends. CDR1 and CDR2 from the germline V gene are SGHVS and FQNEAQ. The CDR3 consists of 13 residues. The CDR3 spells CASSGVRNTEAFF. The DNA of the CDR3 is TGTGCCAGCAGCGGAGTCCGGAACACTGAAGCTTTCTTT.

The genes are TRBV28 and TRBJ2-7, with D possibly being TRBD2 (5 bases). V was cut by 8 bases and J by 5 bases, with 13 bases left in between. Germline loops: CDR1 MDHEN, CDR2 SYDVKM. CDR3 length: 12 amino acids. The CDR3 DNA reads TGTGCCAGCTCGGGGAGTAACCACGAGCAGTACTTC. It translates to CASSGSNHEQYF.

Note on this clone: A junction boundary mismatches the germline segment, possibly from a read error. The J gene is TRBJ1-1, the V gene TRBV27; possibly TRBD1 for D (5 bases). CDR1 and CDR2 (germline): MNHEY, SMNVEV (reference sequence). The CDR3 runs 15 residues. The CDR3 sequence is CASSVGDLVYTEVFF. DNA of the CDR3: TGTGCCAGCAGCGTAGGGGATCTCGTGTACACTGAAGTTTTCTTT.

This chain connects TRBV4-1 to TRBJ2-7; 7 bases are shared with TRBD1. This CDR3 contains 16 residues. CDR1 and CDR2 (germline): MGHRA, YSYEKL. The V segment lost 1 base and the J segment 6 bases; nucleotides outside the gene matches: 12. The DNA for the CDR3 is TGCGCCAGCAGCCAAGCTACAGGGGTCCAAGGTACCGAGCAGTACTTC. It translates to CASSQATGVQGTEQYF.

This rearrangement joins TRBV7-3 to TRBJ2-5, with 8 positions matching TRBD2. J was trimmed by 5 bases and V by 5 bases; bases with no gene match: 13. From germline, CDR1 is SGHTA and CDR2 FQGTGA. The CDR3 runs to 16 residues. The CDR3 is CASSPLAGSPQETQYF. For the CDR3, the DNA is TGTGCCAGCAGCCCTTTAGCGGGATCCCCCCAGGAGACCCAGTACTTC.

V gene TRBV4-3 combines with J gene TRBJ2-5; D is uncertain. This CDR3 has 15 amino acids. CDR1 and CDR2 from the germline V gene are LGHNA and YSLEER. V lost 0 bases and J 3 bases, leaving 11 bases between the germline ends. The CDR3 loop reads CASSQDLEAKETQYF. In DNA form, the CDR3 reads TGCGCCAGCAGCCAAGATCTTGAGGCTAAAGAGACCCAGTACTTC.

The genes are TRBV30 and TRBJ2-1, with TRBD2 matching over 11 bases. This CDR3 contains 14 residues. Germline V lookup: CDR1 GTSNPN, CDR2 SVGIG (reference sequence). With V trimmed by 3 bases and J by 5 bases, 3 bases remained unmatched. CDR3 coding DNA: TGTGCCTGGAGCACTAGCGGGAGAAACAATGAGCAGTTCTTC. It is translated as CAWSTSGRNNEQFF.

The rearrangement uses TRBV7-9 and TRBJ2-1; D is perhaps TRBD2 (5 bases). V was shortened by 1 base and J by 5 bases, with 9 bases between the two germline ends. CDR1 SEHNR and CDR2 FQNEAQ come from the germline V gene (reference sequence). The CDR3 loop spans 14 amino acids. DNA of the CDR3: TGTGCCAGCAGCTTAGGACTAATGGACAATGAGCAGTTCTTC. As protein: CASSLGLMDNEQFF.

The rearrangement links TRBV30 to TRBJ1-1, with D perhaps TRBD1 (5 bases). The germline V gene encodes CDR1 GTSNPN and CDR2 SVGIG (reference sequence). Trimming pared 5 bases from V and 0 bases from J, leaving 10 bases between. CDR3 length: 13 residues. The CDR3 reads CAWGRALNTEAFF. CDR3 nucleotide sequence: TGTGCCTGGGGCAGGGCACTGAACACTGAAGCTTTCTTT.